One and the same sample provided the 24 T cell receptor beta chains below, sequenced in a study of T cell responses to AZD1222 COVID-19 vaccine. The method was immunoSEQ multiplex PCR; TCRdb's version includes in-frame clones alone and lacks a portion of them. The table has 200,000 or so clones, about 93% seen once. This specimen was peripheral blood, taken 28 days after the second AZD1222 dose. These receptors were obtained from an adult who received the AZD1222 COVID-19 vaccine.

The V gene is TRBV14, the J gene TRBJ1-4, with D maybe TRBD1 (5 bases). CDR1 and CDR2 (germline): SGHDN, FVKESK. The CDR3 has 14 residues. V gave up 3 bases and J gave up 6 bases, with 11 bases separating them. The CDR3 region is CASSQQGADEKLFF. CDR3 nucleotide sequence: TGTGCCAGCAGCCAGCAGGGCGCGGATGAAAAACTGTTTTTT.

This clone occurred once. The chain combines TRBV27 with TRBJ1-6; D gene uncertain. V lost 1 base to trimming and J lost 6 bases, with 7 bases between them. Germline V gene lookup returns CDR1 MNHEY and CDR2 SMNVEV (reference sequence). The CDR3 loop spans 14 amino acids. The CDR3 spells CASSLLSFNSPLHF. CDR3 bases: TGTGCCAGCAGTTTATTATCTTTTAATTCACCCCTCCACTTT.

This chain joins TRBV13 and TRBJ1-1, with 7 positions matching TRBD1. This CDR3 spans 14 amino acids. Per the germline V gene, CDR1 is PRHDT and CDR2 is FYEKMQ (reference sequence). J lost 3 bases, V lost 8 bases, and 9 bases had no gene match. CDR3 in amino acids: CASRITGVDTEAFF. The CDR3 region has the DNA TGTGCCAGCCGGATAACAGGGGTAGACACTGAAGCTTTCTTT.

The CDR3 nucleotides read TGTGCCAGCTCACTGAACACCCCCCTCGGTCAGGGGACTTATAGCAATCAGCCCCAGCATTTT. Translated: CASSLNTPLGQGTYSNQPQHF. This rearrangement joins TRBV18 to TRBJ1-5; tentative D call: TRBD1 (6 bases). The V end lost 4 bases, the J end lost 0 bases, and 28 bases lay between the germline ends. This CDR3 is 21 amino acids long. Germline CDR1 reads KGHSH; CDR2 reads LQKENI.

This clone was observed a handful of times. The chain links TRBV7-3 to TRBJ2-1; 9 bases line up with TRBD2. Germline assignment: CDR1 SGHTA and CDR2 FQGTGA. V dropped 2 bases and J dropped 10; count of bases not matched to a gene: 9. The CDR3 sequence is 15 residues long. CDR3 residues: CASSLAGGPLAEQFF. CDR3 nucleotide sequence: TGTGCCAGCAGCTTAGCGGGGGGGCCCCTGGCGGAGCAGTTCTTC.

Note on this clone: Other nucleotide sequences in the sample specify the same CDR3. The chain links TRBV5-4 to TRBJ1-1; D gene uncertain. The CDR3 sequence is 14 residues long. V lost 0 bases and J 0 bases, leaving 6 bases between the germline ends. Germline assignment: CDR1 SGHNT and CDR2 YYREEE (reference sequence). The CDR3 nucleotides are TGTGCCAGCAGCTTGGCAGGAATGAACACTGAAGCTTTCTTT. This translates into CASSLAGMNTEAFF.

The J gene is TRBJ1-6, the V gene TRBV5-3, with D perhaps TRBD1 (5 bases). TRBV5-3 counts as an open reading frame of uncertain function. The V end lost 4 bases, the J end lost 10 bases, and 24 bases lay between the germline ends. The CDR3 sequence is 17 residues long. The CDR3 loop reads CARSVGPLGDGASPLHF. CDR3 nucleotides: TGTGCCAGAAGCGTGGGCCCCCTTGGAGACGGGGCCTCACCCCTCCACTTT.

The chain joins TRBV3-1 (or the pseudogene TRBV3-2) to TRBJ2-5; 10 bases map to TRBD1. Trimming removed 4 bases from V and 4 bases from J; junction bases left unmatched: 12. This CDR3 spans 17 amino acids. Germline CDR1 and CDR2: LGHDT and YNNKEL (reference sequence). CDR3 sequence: CASSPGQGVNFVETQYF. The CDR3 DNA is TGTGCCAGCAGCCCCGGACAGGGGGTAAATTTTGTAGAGACCCAGTACTTC.

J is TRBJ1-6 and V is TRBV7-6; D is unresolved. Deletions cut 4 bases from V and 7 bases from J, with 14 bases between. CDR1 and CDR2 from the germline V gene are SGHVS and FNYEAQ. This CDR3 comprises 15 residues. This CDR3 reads CASSSTAPGNSPLHF. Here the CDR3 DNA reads TGTGCCAGCAGCTCTACTGCTCCGGGAAATTCACCCCTCCACTTT.

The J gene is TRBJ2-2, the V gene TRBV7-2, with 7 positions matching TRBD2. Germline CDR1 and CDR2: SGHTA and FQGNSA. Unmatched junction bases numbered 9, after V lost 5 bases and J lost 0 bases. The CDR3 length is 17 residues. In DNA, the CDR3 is TGTGCCAGCAGCATCAACCTCGGACTAGCGAACACCGGGGAGCTGTTTTTT. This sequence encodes CASSINLGLANTGELFF.

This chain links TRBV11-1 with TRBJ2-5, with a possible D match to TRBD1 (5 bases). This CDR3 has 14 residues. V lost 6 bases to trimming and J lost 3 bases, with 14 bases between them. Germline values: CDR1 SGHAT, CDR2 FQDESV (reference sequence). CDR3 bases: TGTGCCAGCAGTCCAGGGTCTAACAAAGAGACCCAGTACTTC. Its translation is CASSPGSNKETQYF.

CDR3 bases: TGTGCCAGCAGTCTCGGTAAGGGGGGGAACACTGAAGCTTTCTTT. Protein: CASSLGKGGNTEAFF. V and J are TRBV27 and TRBJ1-1; a possible D gene is TRBD1 (6 bases). V was trimmed by 5 bases and J by 1 base, leaving 14 bases between them. The CDR3 has 15 residues. The germline V gene encodes CDR1 MNHEY and CDR2 SMNVEV (reference sequence).

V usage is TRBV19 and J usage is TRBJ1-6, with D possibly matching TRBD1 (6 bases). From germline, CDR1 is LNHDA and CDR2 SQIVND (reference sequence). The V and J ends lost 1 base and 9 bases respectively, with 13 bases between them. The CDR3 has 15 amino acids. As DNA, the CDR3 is TGTGCCAGTAGTATAGGGGCAGGGGTGGGTTCACCCCTCCACTTT. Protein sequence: CASSIGAGVGSPLHF.

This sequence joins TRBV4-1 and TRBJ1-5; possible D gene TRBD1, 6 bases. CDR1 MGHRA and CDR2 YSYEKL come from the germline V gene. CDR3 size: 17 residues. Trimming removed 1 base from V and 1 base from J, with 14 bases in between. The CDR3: CASSQGVAGTSNQPQHF. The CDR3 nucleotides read TGCGCCAGCAGCCAAGGAGTTGCCGGGACAAGCAATCAGCCCCAGCATTTT.

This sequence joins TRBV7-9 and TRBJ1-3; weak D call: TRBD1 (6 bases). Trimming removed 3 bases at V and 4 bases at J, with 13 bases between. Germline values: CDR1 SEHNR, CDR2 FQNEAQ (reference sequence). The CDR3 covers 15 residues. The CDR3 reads CASSFWTAAGNTIYF. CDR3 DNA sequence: TGTGCCAGCAGCTTCTGGACAGCGGCAGGAAACACCATATATTTT.

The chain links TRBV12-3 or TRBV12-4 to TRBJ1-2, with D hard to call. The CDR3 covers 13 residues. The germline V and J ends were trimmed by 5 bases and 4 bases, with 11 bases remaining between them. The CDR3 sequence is CASSLAGIYGYTF. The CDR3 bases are TGTGCCAGCAGTCTTGCCGGGATCTATGGCTACACCTTC.

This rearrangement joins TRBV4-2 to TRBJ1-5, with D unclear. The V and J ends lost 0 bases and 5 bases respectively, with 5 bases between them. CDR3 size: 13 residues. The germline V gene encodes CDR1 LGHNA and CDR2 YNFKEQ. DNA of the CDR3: TGTGCCAGCAGCCAAGAACCAGATCAGCCCCAGCATTTT. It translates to CASSQEPDQPQHF.

The CDR3 bases are TGTGCCAGCAGTGTCCAAGCGGACTTGAATCAGCCCCAGCATTTT. Translated: CASSVQADLNQPQHF. V usage is TRBV6-2 or TRBV6-3 and J usage is TRBJ1-5; D unresolved. There are 15 residues in the CDR3. V was cut by 5 bases and J by 4 bases, with 15 bases left in between. Germline CDR1 is MNHEY and CDR2 is SVGEGT.

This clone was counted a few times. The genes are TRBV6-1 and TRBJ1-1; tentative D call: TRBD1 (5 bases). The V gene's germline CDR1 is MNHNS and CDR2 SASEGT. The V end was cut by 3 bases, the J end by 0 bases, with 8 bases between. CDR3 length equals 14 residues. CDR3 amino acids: CASSDDSLNTEAFF. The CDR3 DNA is TGTGCCAGCAGTGACGACAGCCTGAACACTGAAGCTTTCTTT.

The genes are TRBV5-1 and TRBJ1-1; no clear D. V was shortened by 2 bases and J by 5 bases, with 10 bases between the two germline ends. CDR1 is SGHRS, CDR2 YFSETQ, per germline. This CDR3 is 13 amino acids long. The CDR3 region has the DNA TGCGCCAGCAGCTTCCCGGGGAGAACTGAAGCTTTCTTT. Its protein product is CASSFPGRTEAFF.

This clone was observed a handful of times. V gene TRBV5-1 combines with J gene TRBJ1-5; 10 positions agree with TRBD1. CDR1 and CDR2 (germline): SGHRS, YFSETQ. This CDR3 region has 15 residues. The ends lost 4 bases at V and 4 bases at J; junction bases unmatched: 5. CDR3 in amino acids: CASSLGTGANQPQHF. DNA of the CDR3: TGCGCCAGCAGCCTCGGGACAGGGGCAAATCAGCCCCAGCATTTT.

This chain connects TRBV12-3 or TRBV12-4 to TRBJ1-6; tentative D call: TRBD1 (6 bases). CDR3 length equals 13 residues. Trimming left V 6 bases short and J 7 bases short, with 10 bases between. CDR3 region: CASRYQGNSPLHF. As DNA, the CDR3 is TGTGCCAGCAGGTATCAGGGGAATTCACCCCTCCACTTT.

CDR3: CASSARDSSYEQYF. CDR3 nucleotide sequence: TGTGCCAGCAGCGCCCGGGACAGCTCCTACGAGCAGTACTTC. This sequence joins TRBV3-1 (or the pseudogene TRBV3-2) and TRBJ2-7; TRBD1 agrees at 7 bases. V dropped 5 bases and J dropped 0; count of bases not matched to a gene: 4. The CDR3 is 14 amino acids. Germline V gene data show CDR1 as LGHDT and CDR2 as YNNKEL (reference sequence).

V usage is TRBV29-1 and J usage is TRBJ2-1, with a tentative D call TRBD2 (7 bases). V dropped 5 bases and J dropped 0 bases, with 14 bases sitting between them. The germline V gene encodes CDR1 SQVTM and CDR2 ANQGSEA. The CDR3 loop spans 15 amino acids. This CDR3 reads CSVKRGGFSYNEQFF. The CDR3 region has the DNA TGCAGCGTTAAGAGGGGGGGCTTCTCCTACAATGAGCAGTTCTTC.